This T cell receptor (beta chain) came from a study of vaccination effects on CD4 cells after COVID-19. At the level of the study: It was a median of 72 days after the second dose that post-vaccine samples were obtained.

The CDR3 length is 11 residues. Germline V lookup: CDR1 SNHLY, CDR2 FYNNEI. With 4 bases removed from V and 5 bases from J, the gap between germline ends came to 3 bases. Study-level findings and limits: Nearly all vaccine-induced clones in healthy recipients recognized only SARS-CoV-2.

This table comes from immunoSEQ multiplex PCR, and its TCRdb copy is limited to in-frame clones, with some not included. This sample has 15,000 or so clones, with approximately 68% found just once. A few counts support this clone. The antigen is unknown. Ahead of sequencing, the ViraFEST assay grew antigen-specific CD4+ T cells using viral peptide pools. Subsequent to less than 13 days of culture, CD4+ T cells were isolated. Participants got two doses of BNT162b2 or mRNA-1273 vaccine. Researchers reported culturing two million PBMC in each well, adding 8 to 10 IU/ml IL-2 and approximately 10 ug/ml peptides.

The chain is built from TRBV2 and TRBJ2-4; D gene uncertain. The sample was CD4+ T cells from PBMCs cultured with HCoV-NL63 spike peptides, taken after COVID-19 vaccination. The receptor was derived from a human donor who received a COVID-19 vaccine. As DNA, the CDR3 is TGTGCCAGCAGTGCCCAAAACATTCAGTACTTC. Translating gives CASSAQNIQYF. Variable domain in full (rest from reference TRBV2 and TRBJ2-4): EPEVTQTPSHQVTQMGQEVILRCVPISNHLYFYWYRQILGQKVEFLVSFYNNEISEKSEIFDDQFSVERPDGSNFTLKIRSTKLEDSAMYFCASSAQNIQYFGAGTRLSVL.